The 25 T cell receptor beta chains below were found in one sample sequenced in a study of OX40 agonist ivuxolimab in advanced cancers. Clones were sequenced by immunoSEQ multiplex PCR, and TCRdb holds only the in-frame ones, with some missing. The sample lists approximately 65,000 clones, 80% to 90% occurring once. The sample here was CD4+ or CD8+ T cells sorted from blood, taken in a trial of the OX40 agonist ivuxolimab. Receptor source: an adult with an advanced solid tumor such as melanoma, head and neck, liver or kidney cancer.

The CDR3 DNA reads as TGTGCCAGCAGCCACCCGCCGGGACGGGAAGTCGAAAAACTGTTTTTT. The encoded protein is CASSHPPGREVEKLFF. The chain couples TRBV11-2 to TRBJ1-4; D may be TRBD1 (5 bases). V was clipped by 5 bases and J by 8 bases, with 21 bases between them. The CDR3 totals 16 residues. Germline CDR1 and CDR2: SGHAT and FQNNGV.

The J gene is TRBJ1-4, the V gene TRBV9; 11 nucleotides line up with TRBD1. The CDR3 has 16 residues. J was trimmed by 3 bases and V by 5 bases; bases with no gene match: 6. CDR1 and CDR2 (germline): SGDLS, YYNGEE. The CDR3 DNA follows: TGTGCCAGCAGTGCCGGGACAGGGGGATCTAATGAAAAACTGTTTTTT. This gives the protein CASSAGTGGSNEKLFF.

The CDR3 sequence is CSVGARAYEQYF. In DNA, the CDR3 is TGCAGCGTTGGAGCCAGGGCATACGAGCAGTACTTC. The V gene is TRBV29-1, the J gene TRBJ2-7, with a possible D match to TRBD1 (5 bases). The CDR3 is made up of 12 amino acids. Per germline, CDR1 SQVTM and CDR2 ANQGSEA. V lost 4 bases and J 4 bases, leaving 11 bases between the germline ends.

Remarks on this clone: One junction end disagrees with the germline gene, perhaps due to a read error. The rearrangement joins TRBV2 to TRBJ2-5, with D uncertain. CDR3 size: 12 residues. Germline V lookup: CDR1 SNHLY, CDR2 FYNNEI. The CDR3 is CASKRSQETQYF. CDR3 DNA sequence: TGTGCGAGCAAGCGTTCACAAGAGACCCAGTACTTC.

The chain has TRBV14 and TRBJ2-1; TRBD1 matches 7 bases. The CDR3 spans 16 residues. V gave up 4 bases and J gave up 7 bases; unmatched junction bases: 13. The germline V gene has CDR1 SGHDN and CDR2 FVKESK. In DNA form, the CDR3 reads TGTGCCAGCAGCCTTAAAAGGGGGCTTCGGGGAAATGAGCAGTTCTTC. Residues: CASSLKRGLRGNEQFF. The full variable domain, in which reference TRBV14 and TRBJ2-1 provide the parts outside the CDR3, is EAGVTQFPSHSVIEKGQTVTLRCDPISGHDNLYWYRRVMGKEIKFLLHFVKESKQDESGMPNNRFLAERTGGTYSTLKVQPAELEDSGVYFCASSLKRGLRGNEQFFGPGTRLTVL.

The V call is TRBV19, the J call TRBJ1-2; TRBD1 is a possible D gene (5 bases). Trimming took 5 bases from V and 6 from J, leaving 10 bases between them. This CDR3 is built from 12 residues. The germline V gene encodes CDR1 LNHDA and CDR2 SQIVND (reference sequence). CDR3 sequence reads: CASSSRGHGYTF. The CDR3 coding sequence is TGTGCCAGTAGTTCCCGGGGCCATGGCTACACCTTC.

CDR3 coding DNA: TGTGCCAGTAGTATAGCCTCCGCGGGAGCTGGAAACACCATATATTTT. This translates into CASSIASAGAGNTIYF. The genes are TRBV19 and TRBJ1-3, with D hard to call. From germline, CDR1 is LNHDA and CDR2 SQIVND (reference sequence). This CDR3 region has 16 residues. The V gene lost 1 base and the J gene lost 2 bases, with 12 bases spanning the gap. The full variable domain, its missing parts supplied by reference TRBV19 and TRBJ1-3, is DGGITQSPKYLFRKEGQNVTLSCEQNLNHDAMYWYRQDPGQGLRLIYYSQIVNDFQKGDIAEGYSVSREKKESFPLTVTSAQKNPTAFYLCASSIASAGAGNTIYFGEGSWLTVV.

The chain joins TRBV7-9 to TRBJ2-2, with 9 bases that match TRBD2. Unmatched junction bases numbered 13, after V lost 5 bases and J lost 6 bases. The CDR3 runs 17 residues. Germline V lookup: CDR1 SEHNR, CDR2 FQNEAQ (reference sequence). In DNA, the CDR3 is TGTGCCAGCAGCATATTAGCGGGGGACTCATCCGCCGGGGAGCTGTTTTTT. Amino acids: CASSILAGDSSAGELFF.

The J gene is TRBJ1-1, the V gene TRBV6-5; D perhaps matches TRBD1 (5 bases). The ends were cut back, 2 bases at V and 3 bases at J, with 10 bases in the middle. Germline V gene data show CDR1 as MNHEY and CDR2 as SVGAGI. This CDR3 is 14 amino acids long. CDR3 coding DNA: TGTGCCAGCAGTTACCTTGACAGACACACTGAAGCTTTCTTT. Amino acids: CASSYLDRHTEAFF.

This chain links TRBV2 with TRBJ2-3; TRBD2 matches at 9 bases. Germline CDR1 reads SNHLY; CDR2 reads FYNNEI. The CDR3 extends over 16 amino acids. The ends lost 4 bases at V and 6 bases at J; junction bases unmatched: 11. The CDR3 DNA reads TGTGCCAGCAGTGCCGGGACTAGCCCTTTAGGGGATACGCAGTATTTT. Encoded protein: CASSAGTSPLGDTQYF.

This clone is a singleton in its sample. The V and J genes are TRBV15 and TRBJ1-1, with a possible D match to TRBD1 (5 bases). V lost 1 base to trimming and J lost 1 base, with 10 bases between them. CDR1 and CDR2 from the germline V gene are LNHNV and YYDKDF (reference sequence). CDR3 size: 15 residues. The CDR3 here is CATSRGRGGNTEAFF. The CDR3, as DNA: TGTGCCACCAGCAGAGGCCGGGGGGGGAACACTGAAGCTTTCTTT. The full variable domain, its missing parts supplied by reference TRBV15 and TRBJ1-1, is DAMVIQNPRYQVTQFGKPVTLSCSQTLNHNVMYWYQQKSSQAPKLLFHYYDKDFNNEADTPDNFQSRRPNTSFCFLDIRSPGLGDTAMYLCATSRGRGGNTEAFFGQGTRLTVV.

The CDR3 loop reads CASSERTGAYGYTF. The CDR3 nucleotides read TGTGCCAGCAGTGAGAGGACAGGGGCGTATGGCTACACCTTC. The chain has TRBV2 and TRBJ1-2; 9 nucleotides align to TRBD1. This CDR3 is 14 amino acids long. V shed 3 bases and J 5 bases; nucleotides not matched to a gene: 4. CDR1 is SNHLY and CDR2 is FYNNEI in the germline V gene.

The CDR3, as DNA: TGTGCCAGCAGCACCTCAGGGGGTCAAAACTATGGCTACACCTTC. It encodes CASSTSGGQNYGYTF. This chain links TRBV11-2 with TRBJ1-2, with 7 bases aligning to TRBD1. This CDR3 has 15 amino acids. Germline CDR1 is SGHAT and CDR2 is FQNNGV. J was trimmed by 2 bases and V by 5 bases; bases with no gene match: 8.

The rearrangement links TRBV5-1 to TRBJ2-6; 7 nucleotides match TRBD1. Germline V gene sequence: CDR1 SGHRS, CDR2 YFSETQ. The V gene end was trimmed by 3 bases and the J gene end by 2 bases; junction bases not matched to a gene: 14. The CDR3 spans 19 residues. The CDR3 loop is CASSSTTGVTIAGANVLTF. The CDR3 nucleotides read TGCGCCAGCAGCTCGACCACAGGGGTTACTATTGCTGGGGCCAACGTCCTGACTTTC.

This clone was seen more than once but under ten times. J is TRBJ1-2 and V is TRBV7-3; 8 nucleotides align to TRBD1. Germline loops: CDR1 SGHTA, CDR2 FQGTGA. The CDR3 extends over 16 amino acids. The ends lost 3 bases at V and 8 bases at J; junction bases unmatched: 14. The CDR3: CASSFQGTGALSGYTF. DNA for the CDR3: TGTGCCAGCAGCTTCCAAGGGACAGGTGCGTTGAGCGGCTACACCTTC.

This clone was recorded a few times. DNA of the CDR3: TGTGCCAGCAGCCCTGAATTCGGGACAGGAAACTATGGCTACACCTTC. Translating gives CASSPEFGTGNYGYTF. The chain couples TRBV14 to TRBJ1-2; 8 bases align to TRBD1. The ends lost 4 bases at V and 2 bases at J; junction bases unmatched: 9. The CDR3 consists of 16 residues. From germline, CDR1 is SGHDN and CDR2 FVKESK.

This clone was seen more than once but under ten times. This CDR3 is also generated by other DNA sequences in the sample. The V gene is TRBV7-6, the J gene TRBJ2-7; D is unresolved. CDR1 and CDR2 from the germline V gene are SGHVS and FNYEAQ. Trimming removed 1 base at V and 2 bases at J, with 15 bases between. The length of the CDR3 is 16 residues. CDR3 bases: TGTGCCAGCAGCTTAGGGGTCAGTCAGATGACCTACGAGCAGTACTTC. Its translation is CASSLGVSQMTYEQYF.

The CDR3 reads CASRIGTGGTGELFF. The CDR3 DNA is TGTGCCAGCAGGATCGGGACAGGGGGCACCGGGGAGCTGTTTTTT. The chain carries TRBV6-5 and TRBJ2-2, with 11 nucleotides matching TRBD1. V trimming: 6 bases; J trimming: 4 bases; junction bases outside the gene matches: 4. In germline, CDR1 is MNHEY, CDR2 SVGAGI. The CDR3 contains 15 residues.

CDR3 sequence: CASSSTTDTQYF. CDR3 in DNA: TGTGCCAGCAGTTCCACCACAGATACGCAGTATTTT. The chain has TRBV6-5 and TRBJ2-3; D ambiguous. Trimming pared 4 bases from V and 2 bases from J, leaving 4 bases between. Germline CDR1 is MNHEY and CDR2 is SVGAGI. The CDR3 has 12 amino acids.

The chain has TRBV19 and TRBJ1-5, with 11 bases identical to TRBD1. Germline V lookup: CDR1 LNHDA, CDR2 SQIVND (reference sequence). This CDR3 contains 14 residues. With V trimmed by 5 bases and J by 6 bases, 3 bases remained unmatched. CDR3 protein: CASSGTGGRQPQHF. The CDR3 DNA is TGTGCCAGTAGTGGGACAGGGGGACGTCAGCCCCAGCATTTT.

The V call is TRBV4-1, the J call TRBJ2-1, with D maybe TRBD1 (6 bases). The germline V gene encodes CDR1 MGHRA and CDR2 YSYEKL. Trimming left V 1 base short and J 8 bases short, with 15 bases between. There are 15 residues in the CDR3. The DNA of the CDR3 is TGCGCCAGCAGCCAAGTCAGCCACAGGGACGATGAGCAGTTCTTC. Encoded protein: CASSQVSHRDDEQFF.

This clone was picked up one time. J is TRBJ2-3 and V is TRBV10-1; D uncertain. V lost 3 bases, J lost 0 bases, and 1 base lay in between. Looked up from germline, CDR1 is WNHNN and CDR2 is SYGVQD (reference sequence). The CDR3 is 12 amino acids. The CDR3 is CASSDSTDTQYF. The DNA for the CDR3 is TGCGCCAGCAGTGACAGCACAGATACGCAGTATTTT.

The gene calls are TRBV19 and TRBJ1-2, with 7 positions matching TRBD1. CDR3 length equals 12 residues. After removal of 3 bases from V and 6 bases from J, the junction contained 1 base not matched to a gene. CDR1 LNHDA and CDR2 SQIVND come from the germline V gene (reference sequence). In DNA, the CDR3 is TGTGCCAGTAGTATCCAGGGGGATGGCTACACCTTC. Residues: CASSIQGDGYTF. The entire variable domain, with the rest obtained from reference TRBV19 and TRBJ1-2, is as follows: DGGITQSPKYLFRKEGQNVTLSCEQNLNHDAMYWYRQDPGQGLRLIYYSQIVNDFQKGDIAEGYSVSREKKESFPLTVTSAQKNPTAFYLCASSIQGDGYTFGSGTRLTVV.

This clone was seen only a few times. The V call is TRBV7-8, the J call TRBJ1-6; 10 bases map to TRBD1. Germline CDR1 SGHVS, CDR2 FQNEAQ. V shed 3 bases, J shed 6 bases, and the junction held 5 bases outside the gene matches. The CDR3 is 16 residues long. The CDR3 nucleotides read TGTGCCAGCAGCTTGCGGACAGGGGGAACTAATTCACCCCTCCACTTT. It specifies CASSLRTGGTNSPLHF.

A few counts support this clone. The genes are TRBV5-1 and TRBJ2-3; tentative D call: TRBD1 (6 bases). V dropped 0 bases and J dropped 4 bases, with 9 bases sitting between them. The CDR3 has 14 residues. Germline CDR1 SGHRS, CDR2 YFSETQ. Written as DNA, the CDR3 is TGCGCCAGCAGCTTGGGGGGGCCCGCAGATACGCAGTATTTT. It is translated as CASSLGGPADTQYF.